A single sample is the source of the 28 T cell receptor beta chains below, sequenced in a study of Ad26.COV2.S vaccination and SARS-CoV-2 variants. Repertoires were generated with immunoSEQ multiplex PCR, while TCRdb's copy carries only in-frame clones and drops some. The sample carries over 100,000 clones, over 70% recorded once. The specimen was peripheral blood, collected after recovery from COVID-19. These receptors were collected from a human donor who had recovered from COVID-19.

V is TRBV19 and J is TRBJ2-2; D uncertain. The CDR3 has 14 amino acids. The V end was cut by 7 bases, the J end by 4 bases, with 13 bases between. Germline lookup yields CDR1 LNHDA and CDR2 SQIVND (reference sequence). The CDR3 DNA follows: TGTGCCAGTACGCGTAAATGGGCCACCGGGGAGCTGTTTTTT. This translates into CASTRKWATGELFF.

Only one count was recorded for this clone. This rearrangement joins TRBV6-5 to TRBJ1-1, with 8 positions matching TRBD1. Germline trimming cut 0 bases from V and 4 bases from J; bases unmatched to any gene: 1. Per the germline V gene, CDR1 is MNHEY and CDR2 is SVGAGI. The CDR3 length is 14 residues. CDR3 amino acids: CASSYSDRGTEAFF. The CDR3, as DNA: TGTGCCAGCAGTTACTCCGACAGGGGCACTGAAGCTTTCTTT.

The chain couples TRBV28 to TRBJ2-7; D perhaps matches TRBD1 (5 bases). CDR1 is MDHEN, CDR2 SYDVKM, per germline. V was trimmed by 6 bases and J by 6 bases, leaving 15 bases between them. There are 13 residues in the CDR3. The CDR3 coding sequence is TGTGCCAGCAGCCACTCCACAGGAACCGAGCAGTACTTC. Translating gives CASSHSTGTEQYF.

CDR3 sequence (DNA): TGTGCCAGCAGCGAGGGGGCCCGAGGGACCCAGTACTTC. It encodes CASSEGARGTQYF. The V call is TRBV3-1 (or the pseudogene TRBV3-2), the J call TRBJ2-5, with 7 bases lining up with TRBD1. V lost 5 bases to trimming and J lost 7 bases; unmatched junction nucleotides: 7. Germline V CDR1 and CDR2: LGHDT, YNNKEL (reference sequence). This CDR3 has 13 residues.

V usage is TRBV6-5 and J usage is TRBJ1-2; D is uncertain. Germline values: CDR1 MNHEY, CDR2 SVGAGI. The CDR3 is 11 amino acids. Trimming stripped 4 bases from V and 7 bases from J, with 7 bases between. CDR3 sequence: CASSFPTGYTF. CDR3 in DNA: TGTGCCAGCAGTTTTCCCACTGGCTACACCTTC.

The chain is built from TRBV4-3 and TRBJ2-1, with a tentative D call TRBD1 (5 bases). The CDR3 has 15 residues. V lost 0 bases and J 3 bases, leaving 9 bases between the germline ends. Germline CDR1 reads LGHNA; CDR2 reads YSLEER. The CDR3 is CASSQDPGIYNEQFF. The DNA of the CDR3 is TGCGCCAGCAGCCAAGATCCAGGGATCTACAATGAGCAGTTCTTC.

CDR3 DNA sequence: TGTGCCAGCATCGGTCGGCGGGCCAGGTTCTACGAGCAGTACTTC. It yields the protein CASIGRRARFYEQYF. The rearrangement joins TRBV9 to TRBJ2-7; the D gene is possibly TRBD2 (5 bases). The CDR3 spans 15 residues. V was shortened by 6 bases and J by 3 bases, with 19 bases between the two germline ends. Germline assignment: CDR1 SGDLS and CDR2 YYNGEE. Drawing the rest from reference TRBV9 and TRBJ2-7, the complete variable domain is DSGVTQTPKHLITATGQRVTLRCSPRSGDLSVYWYQQSLDQGLQFLIQYYNGEERAKGNILERFSAQQFPDLHSELNLSSLELGDSALYFCASIGRRARFYEQYFGPGTRLTVT.

On this clone itself: The identical CDR3 is also encoded by other nucleotide sequences in the sample. The V call is TRBV3-1 (or the pseudogene TRBV3-2), the J call TRBJ1-2, with unresolved D. The CDR3 totals 11 residues. Looked up from germline, CDR1 is LGHDT and CDR2 is YNNKEL (reference sequence). The V end lost 2 bases, the J end lost 8 bases, and 6 bases lay between the germline ends. CDR3 DNA sequence: TGTGCCAGCAGCCAAACCGGGGGCTACACCTTC. This sequence encodes CASSQTGGYTF.

There are a few counts of this clone. The CDR3 DNA is TGTGCCAGCGCGTTCGGGGGAGCGGCAGATACGCAGTATTTT. This encodes CASAFGGAADTQYF. This sequence joins TRBV2 and TRBJ2-3, with D possibly matching TRBD2 (6 bases). Germline CDR1 reads SNHLY; CDR2 reads FYNNEI. Deletions cut 8 bases from V and 4 bases from J, with 16 bases between. The length of the CDR3 is 14 residues. Drawing the rest from reference TRBV2 and TRBJ2-3, the complete variable domain is EPEVTQTPSHQVTQMGQEVILRCVPISNHLYFYWYRQILGQKVEFLVSFYNNEISEKSEIFDDQFSVERPDGSNFTLKIRSTKLEDSAMYFCASAFGGAADTQYFGPGTRLTVL.

The genes are TRBV7-9 and TRBJ2-1, with 7 nucleotides matching TRBD2. The CDR3 contains 11 residues. In germline, CDR1 is SEHNR, CDR2 FQNEAQ (reference sequence). V lost 2 bases to trimming and J lost 12 bases; unmatched junction nucleotides: 1. In DNA form, the CDR3 reads TGTGCCAGCAGCTTACTAGCGGTGCAGTTCTTC. Its translation: CASSLLAVQFF.

This chain links TRBV15 with TRBJ2-7, with 12 bases that match TRBD1. Germline CDR1 and CDR2: LNHNV and YYDKDF (reference sequence). With V trimmed by 4 bases and J by 5 bases, 9 bases remained unmatched. The length of the CDR3 is 16 residues. The CDR3 sequence is CATSMRPGTGGHEQYF. CDR3 nucleotides: TGTGCCACCAGCATGAGACCCGGGACAGGGGGCCACGAGCAGTACTTC.

The chain employs TRBV10-3 and TRBJ2-3; 7 bases map to TRBD1. The CDR3 is made up of 16 amino acids. Per the germline V gene, CDR1 is ENHRY and CDR2 is SYGVKD. The V gene end was trimmed by 6 bases and the J gene end by 2 bases; junction bases not matched to a gene: 11. The CDR3 spells CAIRTGITNPTDTQYF. As DNA, the CDR3 is TGTGCCATCAGGACAGGGATTACCAACCCCACAGATACGCAGTATTTT.

This clone occurred once. The V gene is TRBV6-2 or TRBV6-3, the J gene TRBJ2-3; D not resolved. Trimming stripped 5 bases from V and 0 bases from J, with 9 bases between. CDR1 and CDR2 from the germline V gene are MNHEY and SVGEGT. This CDR3 contains 14 residues. In nucleotides, the CDR3 is TGTGCCAGCAGTACCGGGCCTAGCACAGATACGCAGTATTTT. It yields the protein CASSTGPSTDTQYF.

This clone appeared a single time. The genes are TRBV2 and TRBJ1-5, with D perhaps matching TRBD1 (5 bases). The V gene's germline CDR1 is SNHLY and CDR2 FYNNEI. The CDR3 consists of 14 residues. Trimming removed 5 bases from V and 7 bases from J, with 15 bases in between. Written as DNA, the CDR3 is TGTGCCAGCAGTCGGGACGGCGTTGGACAGCCCCAGCATTTT. The encoded protein is CASSRDGVGQPQHF.

The DNA of the CDR3 is TGTGCCAGCAGCTTAGCGGGCCAGGGAGGAAACGAGCAGTACTTC. Translated: CASSLAGQGGNEQYF. The rearrangement joins TRBV7-2 to TRBJ2-7, with D possibly matching TRBD2 (6 bases). The ends were cut back, 0 bases at V and 5 bases at J, with 14 bases in the middle. The CDR3 contains 15 residues. Per the germline V gene, CDR1 is SGHTA and CDR2 is FQGNSA.

The V and J genes are TRBV5-4 and TRBJ2-3, with D unclear. This CDR3 contains 13 residues. The germline gives CDR1 SGHNT, CDR2 YYREEE (reference sequence). Trimming took 1 base from V and 4 from J, leaving 7 bases between them. The CDR3 loop is CASSLFGPDTQYF. Written as DNA, the CDR3 is TGTGCCAGCAGCTTGTTCGGCCCAGATACGCAGTATTTT.

This chain joins TRBV27 and TRBJ2-5; 7 nucleotides align to TRBD1. This CDR3 spans 13 amino acids. Germline V lookup: CDR1 MNHEY, CDR2 SMNVEV (reference sequence). The trim removed 3 bases at V and 5 bases at J, leaving 3 bases unmatched. The CDR3 sequence: CASSFTRGETQYF. The CDR3 coding sequence is TGTGCCAGCAGTTTTACCAGGGGGGAGACCCAGTACTTC.

V usage is TRBV28 and J usage is TRBJ1-5; a possible D gene is TRBD1 (5 bases). V was pared by 6 bases and J by 5 bases, with 17 bases between. CDR1 is MDHEN and CDR2 is SYDVKM in the germline V gene. The CDR3 runs to 15 residues. CDR3 region: CASSPPGFGYQPQHF. CDR3 nucleotide sequence: TGTGCCAGCAGCCCACCAGGGTTCGGTTATCAGCCCCAGCATTTT.

The chain links TRBV18 to TRBJ2-1; D may be TRBD1 (6 bases). This CDR3 comprises 15 residues. Germline V CDR1 and CDR2: KGHSH, LQKENI. V was shortened by 3 bases and J by 2 bases, with 11 bases between the two germline ends. CDR3 sequence: CASSPGRGTYNEQFF. DNA of the CDR3: TGTGCCAGCTCACCGGGCAGGGGCACCTACAATGAGCAGTTCTTC.

Only a few counts were recorded for this clone. The V and J genes are TRBV5-1 and TRBJ2-7; tentatively, D is TRBD1 (6 bases). From germline, CDR1 is SGHRS and CDR2 YFSETQ. This CDR3 has 15 amino acids. The V gene lost 2 bases and the J gene lost 2 bases, with 14 bases spanning the gap. The CDR3 DNA is TGCGCCAGCAGCTTTGGGGGCGTTATTACCTACGAGCAGTACTTC. This sequence encodes CASSFGGVITYEQYF.

The gene calls are TRBV5-5 and TRBJ2-6; D possibly corresponds to TRBD2 (6 bases). V was shortened by 1 base and J by 0 bases, with 11 bases between the two germline ends. The CDR3 is 17 residues long. Germline-derived CDR1 and CDR2 are SGHKS and YYEKEE (reference sequence). The chain's CDR3 is CASSLRESDSGANVLTF. CDR3 DNA: TGTGCCAGCAGCTTGCGGGAGAGCGACTCTGGGGCCAACGTCCTGACTTTC.

Worth noting for this clone: Other DNA sequences in this sample translate to the same CDR3. The V gene is TRBV3-1 (or the pseudogene TRBV3-2), the J gene TRBJ2-3; no clear D. Germline loops: CDR1 LGHDT, CDR2 YNNKEL (reference sequence). The CDR3 spans 12 residues. Trimming left V 2 bases short and J 4 bases short, with 4 bases between. This chain's CDR3 is CASSQSSDTQYF. CDR3 bases: TGTGCCAGCAGCCAATCCTCAGATACGCAGTATTTT.

This clone showed up just once. The J gene is TRBJ2-6, the V gene TRBV27; no reliable D call. Germline lookup yields CDR1 MNHEY and CDR2 SMNVEV (reference sequence). The CDR3 covers 13 residues. Trimming took 6 bases from V and 0 from J, leaving 3 bases between them. CDR3 nucleotides: TGTGCCAGCAGGGTCTCTGGGGCCAACGTCCTGACTTTC. This gives the protein CASRVSGANVLTF.

This clone has a handful of counts. The V and J genes are TRBV2 and TRBJ2-7; possibly TRBD2 for D (6 bases). V lost 6 bases and J 5 bases, leaving 17 bases between the germline ends. Germline-derived CDR1 and CDR2 are SNHLY and FYNNEI. The CDR3 sequence is 14 residues long. CDR3 DNA: TGTGCCAGCAGCCGAGCGGGTGCTCTTGACGAGCAGTACTTC. This encodes CASSRAGALDEQYF.

The J gene is TRBJ2-1, the V gene TRBV30; unclear D gene. The CDR3 has 16 residues. CDR1 is GTSNPN and CDR2 is SVGIG in the germline V gene (reference sequence). Between the trimmed V and J ends, which lost 0 bases and 2 bases, there was a span of 14 bases. The CDR3 protein is CAWSVSRSDAYNEQFF. The CDR3 nucleotides are TGTGCCTGGAGTGTATCCCGCTCAGATGCCTACAATGAGCAGTTCTTC.

The CDR3 reads CASSPFTGSSYNSPLHF. As DNA, the CDR3 is TGTGCCAGCTCACCCTTCACAGGGAGCTCCTATAATTCACCCCTCCACTTT. The chain carries TRBV18 and TRBJ1-6; TRBD1 might be the D (6 bases). CDR3 size: 17 residues. V lost 3 bases and J 0 bases, leaving 12 bases between the germline ends. Germline CDR1 is KGHSH and CDR2 is LQKENI.

The rearrangement uses TRBV6-5 and TRBJ2-7; D gene uncertain. Germline lookup yields CDR1 MNHEY and CDR2 SVGAGI. Trimming cost V 6 bases and J 4 bases, with 16 bases left between them. The CDR3 sequence is 14 residues long. CDR3 amino acids: CASRPPVGFYEQYF. In DNA form, the CDR3 reads TGTGCCAGCAGACCCCCGGTGGGATTTTACGAGCAGTACTTC.

This clone was seen once. This sequence joins TRBV7-9 and TRBJ1-6; D unresolved. V dropped 0 bases and J dropped 5 bases, with 8 bases sitting between them. This CDR3 comprises 15 residues. CDR1 and CDR2 from the germline V gene are SEHNR and FQNEAQ (reference sequence). The CDR3 DNA sequence: TGTGCCAGCAGCTTAGCGGAAGGGAATAATTCACCCCTCCACTTT. Protein sequence: CASSLAEGNNSPLHF.